Given below is one T cell receptor (beta chain) in context. The antigen it recognizes is unknown. Base qualities are not at hand, and no much larger clone is one base apart. Other nucleotide sequences in the sample specify the same CDR3. These data originate in a study of blood T cell repertoires in COVID-19 (dated by TCRdb to 2018 to 2021). Background on the whole study: Collaborator samples came from the United States, Italy and Spain and covered acute and convalescent phases of COVID-19. The dataset comprised deeply sampled blood TCRbeta repertoires from subjects exposed to, actively infected with, or recovered from COVID-19. Sample metadata almost always included a de-identified subject ID, COVID-19 status, age in years and sex. The repertoires were released in a freely available public database intended as a resource for research on the immune response to SARS-CoV-2. The samples were drawn from the first 160 participants of the ongoing ImmuneRACE study and from 1,254 subjects provided by 6 global collaborators. Where HLA class I and class II types were available, the types were taken from metadata supplied by the sample provider, not from assay-based typing. The prospective study material was composed of cDNA or gDNA derived from T cells, B-cell-depleted T cells, or PBMCs.

The cysteine opens and the phenylalanine closes a CDR3 of 15 amino acids. The CDR3 DNA has 45 bases and is translated from base 1. After removal of 1 base from V and 2 bases from J, the junction retains 0 bases not matched to a gene. In the germline V gene (reference sequence), CDR1 corresponds to LNHDA and CDR2 to SQIVND. One collaborating source in Seattle enrolled patients while the patients were actively infected and followed the patients over time throughout the course of disease. Each collaborating institution followed its own protocols to collect whole blood in K2EDTA tubes. For TCRbeta analysis, collaborators shipped samples in one of three forms: frozen whole blood, isolated PBMCs, or DNA extracted from either of those sample types. Paper-wide results and their limitations: The quantity of clinical and demographic metadata differed by source and by participant and was supplied without curation.

The immunoSEQ Assay, a bias-controlled multiplex PCR, was used to amplify TCRbeta CDR3 regions from genomic DNA. Concerning the study's data processing: The number of nucleated cells in each sample was estimated by amplification of reference gene primers within the assay. Sequence reads were collapsed and filtered to measure the absolute abundance of every unique TCRbeta CDR3 rearrangement. For each sample, productive Simpson clonality was calculated by taking the square root of Simpson's diversity index across productive rearrangements. TCRdb's version of the immuneACCESS table is confined to in-frame rearrangements and falls short of the full clone set. An unresolved V gene accounts for under half of the shortfall where checked; the remainder is of unknown origin. Clone size and V and J calls were adopted from that table, with D and trimming inferred from the DNA. The sample table shows some 270,000 clones, and 86% are seen once. Roughly 6.2% of the sample is in the top ten clones.

Sequencing was carried out using peripheral blood. The TCR comes from an elderly woman with COVID-19, enrolled during active disease. The rearranged segments are TRBV19 and TRBJ1-5, with 9 middle bases fitting TRBD1. The nucleotide sequence is TGTGCCAGTAGTATAGGGACAGGGGGCAATCAGCCCCAGCATTTT. Translated, this is CASSIGTGGNQPQHF.